The 14 T cell receptor beta chains below all came from one sample that was sequenced in a study of blood T cell repertoires in COVID-19 (TCRdb year 2020). Library construction relied on the immunoSEQ multiplex PCR assay. TCRdb holds this immuneACCESS table with in-frame rearrangements only. Some clones are missing; in checked studies, unresolved V genes explain under half, and the rest has no known cause. The sample table shows 180,000 or so clones, and 88% are seen once. The ten largest clones take up around 1.5% of the sample. Sequences were obtained from peripheral blood. The receptors were gathered from a man aged 18 to 29 with active or convalescent COVID-19.

This chain connects TRBV19 to TRBJ2-7, with TRBD1 matching 10 bases. Germline V gives CDR1 LNHDA, CDR2 SQIVND (reference sequence). The CDR3 runs 13 residues. V was clipped by 6 bases and J by 5 bases; unmatched bases: 4. The CDR3 loop is CASRRTGGNEQYF. CDR3 in DNA: TGTGCCAGTAGGCGGACAGGGGGGAACGAGCAGTACTTC.

This clone was seen more than once but under ten times. This sequence joins TRBV4-2 and TRBJ1-3, with D possibly TRBD1 on 6 matching bases. V lost 4 bases to trimming and J lost 6 bases, with 16 bases between them. Germline CDR1 LGHNA, CDR2 YNFKEQ. There are 15 residues in the CDR3. CDR3 protein: CASSRKGQGPNTIYF. DNA of the CDR3: TGTGCCAGCAGCCGAAAGGGGCAGGGGCCAAACACCATATATTTT.

The rearrangement links TRBV7-9 to TRBJ1-5, with a tentative D call TRBD1 (6 bases). CDR3 length: 18 residues. CDR1 is SEHNR and CDR2 is FQNEAQ in the germline V gene (reference sequence). Between the trimmed V and J ends, which lost 1 base and 0 bases, there was a span of 16 bases. This chain's CDR3 is CASSLVAAGGYSNQPQHF. CDR3 coding DNA: TGTGCCAGCAGCTTAGTTGCTGCGGGGGGCTATAGCAATCAGCCCCAGCATTTT.

The V gene is TRBV9, the J gene TRBJ2-2; 12 positions match TRBD2. The CDR3 is 18 amino acids. Germline V gene data show CDR1 as SGDLS and CDR2 as YYNGEE. The ends lost 5 bases at V and 5 bases at J; junction bases unmatched: 13. CDR3 residues: CASSPLGLAGIMTGELFF. The CDR3 region has the DNA TGTGCCAGCAGTCCCCTCGGACTAGCGGGAATCATGACCGGGGAGCTGTTTTTT.

The V gene is TRBV6-1, the J gene TRBJ2-3; 14 bases match TRBD2. CDR1 and CDR2 from the germline V gene are MNHNS and SASEGT. There are 16 residues in the CDR3. V gave up 4 bases and J gave up 1 base; unmatched junction bases: 1. The DNA for the CDR3 is TGTGCCAGCAGTGGGGGACTAGCGGGAGGCACAGATACGCAGTATTTT. Protein sequence: CASSGGLAGGTDTQYF.

This clone was seen more than once but under ten times. The gene calls are TRBV4-2 and TRBJ1-2; D is undetermined. V lost 3 bases to trimming and J lost 8 bases, with 10 bases between them. The length of the CDR3 is 12 residues. The germline V gene has CDR1 LGHNA and CDR2 YNFKEQ. The CDR3 reads CASSHGSGGYTF. As DNA, the CDR3 is TGTGCCAGCAGCCACGGGTCGGGAGGCTACACCTTC.

V and J are TRBV23-1 and TRBJ2-1; D might be TRBD1 (6 bases). TRBV23-1 counts as an open reading frame of uncertain function. Trimming stripped 3 bases from V and 4 bases from J, with 31 bases between. The CDR3 has 21 amino acids. The CDR3 loop is CASSQYADCRGRRPVYNEQFF. CDR3 nucleotide sequence: TGCGCCAGCAGTCAGTACGCCGATTGCAGGGGAAGGCGGCCTGTTTACAATGAGCAGTTCTTC.

The chain has TRBV19 and TRBJ1-6, with D possibly TRBD1 on 5 matching bases. This CDR3 has 15 amino acids. Germline V gene sequence: CDR1 LNHDA, CDR2 SQIVND (reference sequence). V was shortened by 1 base and J by 5 bases, with 9 bases between the two germline ends. The DNA of the CDR3 is TGTGCCAGTAGTATAGTAGGCAGGGATAATTCACCCCTCCACTTT. Its translation is CASSIVGRDNSPLHF.

The chain carries TRBV27 and TRBJ2-7; D possibly corresponds to TRBD2 (5 bases). This CDR3 contains 15 residues. Germline-derived CDR1 and CDR2 are MNHEY and SMNVEV (reference sequence). V shed 7 bases and J shed 2 bases, with 18 bases lying between them. DNA of the CDR3: TGTGCCAGCACTCCCCGGACGGGGATTGCCTACGAGCAGTACTTC. This codes for CASTPRTGIAYEQYF.

The rearrangement joins TRBV30 to TRBJ1-3; 7 bases agree with TRBD1. The CDR3 covers 15 residues. J was trimmed by 0 bases and V by 2 bases; bases with no gene match: 4. CDR1 is GTSNPN, CDR2 SVGIG, per germline (reference sequence). This CDR3 reads CAWSKRQGSGNTIYF. CDR3 nucleotides: TGTGCCTGGAGTAAAAGACAGGGCTCTGGAAACACCATATATTTT.

The chain combines TRBV4-1 with TRBJ1-5; D gene uncertain. The CDR3 has 14 residues. Germline assignment: CDR1 MGHRA and CDR2 YSYEKL. Between the trimmed V and J ends, which lost 2 bases and 7 bases, there was a span of 12 bases. The CDR3 sequence is CASSQQEGYQPQHF. The CDR3 DNA reads TGCGCCAGCAGCCAACAAGAGGGATACCAGCCCCAGCATTTT.

This clone turned up a few times. V is TRBV29-1 and J is TRBJ2-7, with TRBD1 identical over 8 bases. This CDR3 contains 14 residues. Germline V gene lookup returns CDR1 SQVTM and CDR2 ANQGSEA. Trimming took 6 bases from V and 5 from J; bases not matched to a gene: 12. The CDR3 sequence is CSVPGQGKADEQYF. DNA for the CDR3: TGCAGCGTCCCCGGACAGGGAAAGGCGGACGAGCAGTACTTC.

The rearrangement uses TRBV9 and TRBJ2-3; 8 positions agree with TRBD2. Germline assignment: CDR1 SGDLS and CDR2 YYNGEE. The CDR3 runs 16 residues. V lost 3 bases to trimming and J lost 5 bases; unmatched junction nucleotides: 11. CDR3 amino acids: CASSAGLASSIDTQYF. The CDR3 DNA sequence: TGTGCCAGCAGCGCCGGACTAGCCTCCTCCATAGATACGCAGTATTTT.

V gene TRBV5-1 combines with J gene TRBJ1-1; no clear D gene. CDR3 length: 14 amino acids. V lost 0 bases, J lost 6 bases, and 12 bases lay in between. Germline values: CDR1 SGHRS, CDR2 YFSETQ. CDR3 nucleotide sequence: TGCGCCAGCAGCTTGGTCGGGGATAAGGCTGAAGCTTTCTTT. It is translated as CASSLVGDKAEAFF.